The 11 T cell receptor beta chains below were found in one sample sequenced in a study of technical replicates of blood from a few donors. Only in-frame clones appear in the TCRdb table, and some are missing; sequencing was by immunoSEQ multiplex PCR. Of approximately 70,000 clones listed, approximately 94% are singletons. Sequenced: T cells isolated from PBMCs. These receptors came from a human donor in good health.

This chain links TRBV29-1 with TRBJ1-2; TRBD1 aligns across 11 bases. CDR1 and CDR2 from the germline V gene are SQVTM and ANQGSEA. The CDR3 length is 13 residues. V lost 0 bases, J lost 7 bases, and 1 base stayed unmatched. CDR3 sequence: CSVEEDRGPGYTF. As DNA, the CDR3 is TGCAGCGTTGAAGAGGACAGGGGGCCTGGCTACACCTTC.

The V gene is TRBV28, the J gene TRBJ2-1, with 11 bases lining up with TRBD1. The V segment lost 7 bases and the J segment 4 bases; nucleotides outside the gene matches: 6. Germline lookup yields CDR1 MDHEN and CDR2 SYDVKM. The CDR3 is 15 residues long. For the CDR3, the DNA is TGTGCCAGCATCCCGGACAGGGGGCTGTACAATGAGCAGTTCTTC. The encoded protein is CASIPDRGLYNEQFF.

The chain carries TRBV6-1 and TRBJ2-7, with 9 positions matching TRBD1. Germline CDR1 reads MNHNS; CDR2 reads SASEGT. The trim removed 4 bases at V and 3 bases at J, leaving 4 bases unmatched. CDR3 length: 14 amino acids. CDR3 DNA: TGTGCCAGCAGTGGCAGGACAGGGGACTACGAGCAGTACTTC. Translated, it gives CASSGRTGDYEQYF.

V usage is TRBV6-5 and J usage is TRBJ2-2; the D gene is possibly TRBD2 (5 bases). Germline V gene sequence: CDR1 MNHEY, CDR2 SVGAGI. The CDR3 spans 13 residues. V lost 6 bases, J lost 7 bases, and 12 bases lay in between. In nucleotides, the CDR3 is TGTGCCAGCAGGGAGGACCTGCTCGGGGAGCTGTTTTTT. Translating gives CASREDLLGELFF.

The chain recombines TRBV4-2 with TRBJ1-5; no reliable D call. Germline values: CDR1 LGHNA, CDR2 YNFKEQ. The CDR3 is 16 amino acids. Trimming shortened V by 1 base and J by 2 bases, and 12 bases separated the two germline ends. CDR3 in DNA: TGTGCCAGCAGCCAAGTAGGCGCGGGTGGCAATCAGCCCCAGCATTTT. Its protein is CASSQVGAGGNQPQHF.

This clone came up once. DNA of the CDR3: TGTGCCAGCAGCTTACCAGGGGGCCAGCCCCAGCATTTT. Translation gives CASSLPGGQPQHF. This chain connects TRBV5-5 to TRBJ1-5; 8 bases line up with TRBD1. Losses at the gene ends were 2 bases for V and 7 bases for J; bases not matched to a gene: 2. Germline V lookup: CDR1 SGHKS, CDR2 YYEKEE (reference sequence). This CDR3 contains 13 residues.

This sequence joins TRBV5-6 and TRBJ2-3, with D tentatively TRBD2 (6 bases). Deletions cut 2 bases from V and 5 bases from J, with 6 bases between. Germline CDR1 SGHDT, CDR2 YYEEEE. CDR3 length: 12 amino acids. This CDR3 reads CASSFGGDTQYF. CDR3 DNA: TGTGCCAGCAGCTTCGGGGGAGATACGCAGTATTTT. The variable domain in full, completed from reference TRBV5-6 and TRBJ2-3, reads DAGVTQSPTHLIKTRGQQVTLRCSPKSGHDTVSWYQQALGQGPQFIFQYYEEEERQRGNFPDRFSGHQFPNYSSELNVNALLLGDSALYLCASSFGGDTQYFGPGTRLTVL.

This clone was seen only once. The chain uses TRBV18 and TRBJ2-7; TRBD1 agrees at 10 bases. This CDR3 contains 15 residues. V gave up 2 bases and J gave up 4 bases; unmatched junction bases: 5. Germline CDR1 reads KGHSH; CDR2 reads LQKENI. CDR3 sequence reads: CASSPTGQGRYEQYF. The CDR3 DNA follows: TGTGCCAGCTCACCAACGGGACAGGGGAGGTACGAGCAGTACTTC. Drawing the rest from reference TRBV18 and TRBJ2-7, the complete variable domain is NAGVMQNPRHLVRRRGQEARLRCSPMKGHSHVYWYRQLPEEGLKFMVYLQKENIIDESGMPKERFSAEFPKEGPSILRIQQVVRGDSAAYFCASSPTGQGRYEQYFGPGTRLTVT.

The chain uses TRBV5-1 and TRBJ2-1, with 8 bases matching TRBD2. Germline V gene data show CDR1 as SGHRS and CDR2 as YFSETQ. Trimming took 4 bases from V and 7 from J; bases not matched to a gene: 13. This CDR3 region has 16 residues. The CDR3, as DNA: TGCGCCAGCAGCGCGGATCTTGCGGGAGGTGGGAATGAGCAGTTCTTC. This translates into CASSADLAGGGNEQFF.

The V gene is TRBV27, the J gene TRBJ2-7; 10 bases line up with TRBD1. CDR1 is MNHEY, CDR2 SMNVEV, per germline (reference sequence). CDR3 length equals 15 residues. Germline trimming cut 2 bases from V and 4 bases from J; bases unmatched to any gene: 5. The CDR3 DNA follows: TGTGCCAGCAGTTTAAGCCTGGGACAGGGGTACGAGCAGTACTTC. This translates into CASSLSLGQGYEQYF.

J is TRBJ2-7 and V is TRBV9; the match to TRBD1 covers 8 bases. V gave up 3 bases and J gave up 3 bases; unmatched junction bases: 8. Germline values: CDR1 SGDLS, CDR2 YYNGEE. The CDR3 totals 15 residues. The CDR3 sequence: CASSASGTGLYEQYF. CDR3 in DNA: TGTGCCAGCAGCGCTTCCGGGACAGGCCTCTACGAGCAGTACTTC.